This T cell receptor (beta chain) was identified in a study of cytomegalovirus exposure and HLA in healthy donors. Broader study findings: Immune exposure information available was restricted to CMV serostatus.

A multiplex PCR was run with 60 Vbeta primers and 13 Jbeta primers. Method: immunoSEQ multiplex PCR; TCRdb's copy keeps in-frame clones and lacks some. This table holds about 140,000 clones, 68% found once. A remark on this clone: Its cognate antigen is unknown.

This CDR3 comprises 17 residues. Germline loops: CDR1 LNHDA, CDR2 SQIVND (reference sequence). Germline trimming cut 5 bases from V and 6 bases from J; bases unmatched to any gene: 15. The chain uses TRBV19 and TRBJ2-3, with 9 nucleotides matching TRBD2. Sequenced material: PBMCs. This TCR was recovered from a man aged 30-40 years in good health and CMV-seropositive. The CDR3 sequence is CASSPVWVAGEWDTQYF. The CDR3 nucleotides are TGTGCCAGTAGTCCCGTTTGGGTAGCGGGAGAATGGGATACGCAGTATTTT.